This T cell receptor beta chain is from a study of spatial heterogeneity in lung cancer. About the study: The count of detected beta-chain sequences consistently exceeded that of alpha-chain sequences. The library had UMIs, and each TCR and UMI pair averaged more than ten raw reads.

Findings and caveats of the study: Compared with follow-up, resection was when ubiquitous expanded tumor TCRs appeared in blood more.

Time point specified: blood at routine non-recurrence follow-up after resection. No cell sorting; template was whole RNA from tumor, lung tissue or PBMC. Each CDR3 protein gets one entry after TCRdb re-called the 5' RACE reads with MiXCR. The table has 20,000 to 30,000 distinct CDR3 sequences, 5.5% to 7% seen once. The germline gives CDR1 SGHDN, CDR2 FVKESK. The ends lost 2 bases at V and 9 bases at J; junction bases unmatched: 3. CDR3 length: 13 amino acids. Points on this clonotype: The antigen remains unidentified.

The sample was PBMCs, taken at follow-up. The TCR sequence derives from a male donor with early-stage non-small cell lung cancer. The chain has TRBV14 and TRBJ2-5; 10 bases map to TRBD2. The CDR3, as DNA: TGTGCCAGCAGCCAACTAGCGGGAGTGTCCCAGTACTTC. Translation gives CASSQLAGVSQYF.